A single sample is the source of the 27 T cell receptor beta chains below, sequenced in a study of CD8 T cells in Susac syndrome. The RNA input was roughly 0.45 to 1 ug, and it was reverse transcribed with random hexamers. TCRdb analysed the immunoSEQ multiplex PCR reads with MiXCR anew, one entry per CDR3 protein. The sample holds 51,000 or so distinct CDR3 sequences, 93% seen once. Sequenced input: CD8+ T cells from PBMCs. The receptor set was obtained from a human donor in good health.

This clonotype was recorded once. This chain connects TRBV4-1 to TRBJ2-3, with unresolved D. Germline CDR1 is MGHRA and CDR2 is YSYEKL. This CDR3 contains 17 residues. V was shortened by 3 bases and J by 1 base, with 17 bases between the two germline ends. Here the CDR3 DNA reads TGCGCCAGCAGCCATCGAATGGCCCAGGCCGGCACAGATACGCAGTATTTT. Its translation: CASSHRMAQAGTDTQYF.

V and J are TRBV5-6 and TRBJ2-7, with 9 nucleotides matching TRBD2. The length of the CDR3 is 14 residues. The germline V gene encodes CDR1 SGHDT and CDR2 YYEEEE. V was clipped by 3 bases and J by 6 bases; unmatched bases: 7. The CDR3 sequence is CASSSGTSTREQYF. As DNA, the CDR3 is TGTGCCAGCAGCTCCGGGACTAGCACACGCGAGCAGTACTTC. Complete variable domain (other parts from reference TRBV5-6 and TRBJ2-7): DAGVTQSPTHLIKTRGQQVTLRCSPKSGHDTVSWYQQALGQGPQFIFQYYEEEERQRGNFPDRFSGHQFPNYSSELNVNALLLGDSALYLCASSSGTSTREQYFGPGTRLTVT.

This sequence joins TRBV7-6 and TRBJ2-7; D call uncertain. Between the trimmed V and J ends, which lost 7 bases and 3 bases, there was a span of 13 bases. CDR1 SGHVS and CDR2 FNYEAQ come from the germline V gene. This CDR3 contains 13 residues. The CDR3 loop is CASIPLGSYEQYF. The CDR3 DNA sequence: TGTGCCAGCATTCCGCTAGGTAGCTACGAGCAGTACTTC.

The chain recombines TRBV2 with TRBJ2-1; D is unclear. This CDR3 is 10 amino acids long. The V end lost 8 bases, the J end lost 10 bases, and 9 bases lay between the germline ends. The germline V gene has CDR1 SNHLY and CDR2 FYNNEI. CDR3 sequence (DNA): TGTGCCAGCGTAGGTGGAGAGCAGTTCTTC. It specifies CASVGGEQFF.

The chain uses TRBV15 and TRBJ2-2; 7 positions agree with TRBD2. The CDR3 runs 14 residues. The junction had 3 bases not matched to a gene; V was cut back by 8 bases and J by 0 bases. CDR1 LNHNV and CDR2 YYDKDF come from the germline V gene (reference sequence). The DNA for the CDR3 is TGTGCCACCTGGGGGGGGGCGAACACCGGGGAGCTGTTTTTT. Amino acid sequence: CATWGGANTGELFF. Combining the CDR3 with reference TRBV15 and TRBJ2-2 gives the whole variable domain DAMVIQNPRYQVTQFGKPVTLSCSQTLNHNVMYWYQQKSSQAPKLLFHYYDKDFNNEADTPDNFQSRRPNTSFCFLDIRSPGLGDTAMYLCATWGGANTGELFFGEGSRLTVL.

The chain joins TRBV27 to TRBJ2-5; D gene uncertain. The V gene lost 0 bases and the J gene lost 5 bases, with 13 bases spanning the gap. The CDR3 consists of 15 residues. The germline V gene has CDR1 MNHEY and CDR2 SMNVEV (reference sequence). In nucleotides, the CDR3 is TGTGCCAGCAGTTTATCACTGGGATCCGGGGAGACCCAGTACTTC. This gives the protein CASSLSLGSGETQYF.

V is TRBV15 and J is TRBJ2-3, with D possibly TRBD2 on 6 matching bases. The V gene lost 0 bases and the J gene lost 2 bases, with 12 bases spanning the gap. There are 16 residues in the CDR3. Germline V gene sequence: CDR1 LNHNV, CDR2 YYDKDF (reference sequence). CDR3 DNA: TGTGCCACCAGCAGAGATATGGGGGAGGCCACAGATACGCAGTATTTT. It codes for CATSRDMGEATDTQYF.

This chain links TRBV29-1 with TRBJ2-7; 7 nucleotides align to TRBD1. The CDR3 consists of 13 residues. Germline CDR1 SQVTM, CDR2 ANQGSEA. V shed 4 bases, J shed 3 bases, and the junction held 6 bases outside the gene matches. CDR3 DNA sequence: TGCAGCGTTGTGTGGACAGGATACTACGAGCAGTACTTC. It translates to CSVVWTGYYEQYF.

For the CDR3, the DNA is TGCAGTGCTGACTGGAGCTCCTACGAGCAGTACTTC. It encodes CSADWSSYEQYF. The gene calls are TRBV20-1 and TRBJ2-7, with D hard to call. V was cut by 5 bases and J by 0 bases, with 8 bases left in between. Per germline, CDR1 DFQATT and CDR2 SNEGSKA (reference sequence). This CDR3 is 12 amino acids long.

DNA for the CDR3: TGTGCCAGCAGCTGGGGGACAGGATCCGAGCAGTACTTC. Its protein product is CASSWGTGSEQYF. The rearrangement joins TRBV7-8 to TRBJ2-7; 8 positions match TRBD1. This CDR3 has 13 amino acids. CDR1 is SGHVS and CDR2 is FQNEAQ in the germline V gene. The trim removed 4 bases at V and 6 bases at J, leaving 5 bases unmatched. The whole variable domain, filled in from reference TRBV7-8 and TRBJ2-7, reads GAGVSQSPRYKVAKRGQDVALRCDPISGHVSLFWYQQALGQGPEFLTYFQNEAQLDKSGLPSDRFFAERPEGSVSTLKIQRTQQEDSAVYLCASSWGTGSEQYFGPGTRLTVT.

This chain connects TRBV4-2 to TRBJ2-5; D possibly corresponds to TRBD1 (6 bases). Germline V lookup: CDR1 LGHNA, CDR2 YNFKEQ. Trimming cost V 1 base and J 2 bases, with 11 bases left between them. The CDR3 extends over 15 amino acids. The CDR3 is CASSQARGQQETQYF. For the CDR3, the DNA is TGTGCCAGCAGCCAAGCTCGGGGACAACAAGAGACCCAGTACTTC.

The gene calls are TRBV25-1 and TRBJ2-5, with a weak D call TRBD2 (5 bases). This CDR3 comprises 16 residues. Trimming left V 3 bases short and J 5 bases short, with 19 bases between. CDR1 and CDR2 (germline): MGHDK, SYGVNS. The CDR3 coding sequence is TGTGCCAGCAGTGATTCGAACGGGGTCTTCGGGGAGACCCAGTACTTC. Translating gives CASSDSNGVFGETQYF.

This clonotype was recorded once. J is TRBJ2-3 and V is TRBV28; no clear D. V was trimmed by 5 bases and J by 1 base, leaving 13 bases between them. The germline CDR1 and CDR2 sequences are MDHEN and SYDVKM. The CDR3 spans 15 residues. DNA of the CDR3: TGTGCCAGCAGTCCTTCGGTGGGCGGCACAGATACGCAGTATTTT. Residues: CASSPSVGGTDTQYF.

This chain connects TRBV13 to TRBJ2-3, with TRBD2 matching 10 bases. The germline V gene encodes CDR1 PRHDT and CDR2 FYEKMQ (reference sequence). Trimming took 1 base from V and 5 from J; bases not matched to a gene: 9. The CDR3 runs to 17 residues. The CDR3 nucleotides are TGTGCCAGCAGCTTAGACCAACTTAGCGGGGGGAGAGATACGCAGTATTTT. As protein: CASSLDQLSGGRDTQYF.

This chain uses TRBV20-1 with TRBJ2-7, with D unresolved. This CDR3 is built from 12 residues. Trimming removed 1 base at V and 5 bases at J, with 9 bases between. Germline lookup yields CDR1 DFQATT and CDR2 SNEGSKA (reference sequence). The CDR3 nucleotides are TGCAGTGCTAGAGGACTCGGCCACGAGCAGTACTTC. It translates to CSARGLGHEQYF.

V usage is TRBV11-2 and J usage is TRBJ2-7; TRBD2 matches 10 bases. Germline assignment: CDR1 SGHAT and CDR2 FQNNGV. V lost 5 bases, J lost 3 bases, and 7 bases stayed unmatched. This CDR3 is 15 amino acids long. The CDR3: CASSPRLAGHYEQYF. The CDR3 nucleotides read TGTGCCAGCAGCCCCCGACTAGCGGGCCACTACGAGCAGTACTTC.

The chain has TRBV7-6 and TRBJ2-7; tentatively, D is TRBD2 (6 bases). The CDR3 totals 14 residues. Germline loops: CDR1 SGHVS, CDR2 FNYEAQ. V was pared by 0 bases and J by 1 base, with 7 bases between. The CDR3 DNA is TGTGCCAGCAGCTTAGCTGCGGGGTCCTACGAGCAGTACTTC. It specifies CASSLAAGSYEQYF.

The V call is TRBV20-1, the J call TRBJ1-2, with D possibly being TRBD1 (6 bases). Germline values: CDR1 DFQATT, CDR2 SNEGSKA (reference sequence). This CDR3 is built from 12 residues. V was cut by 3 bases and J by 4 bases, with 9 bases left in between. The DNA of the CDR3 is TGCAGTGCTAGTGACAGGAGCTATGGCTACACCTTC. Translating gives CSASDRSYGYTF.

The V call is TRBV5-1, the J call TRBJ2-5, with D possibly matching TRBD1 (6 bases). The CDR3 has 12 residues. Trimming took off 5 bases at V and 4 bases at J, with 9 bases between the two ends. Germline V gives CDR1 SGHRS, CDR2 YFSETQ. The CDR3 is CASREGGETQYF. The CDR3 nucleotides are TGCGCCAGCAGGGAAGGGGGAGAGACCCAGTACTTC. Full variable domain (remainder filled in from reference TRBV5-1 and TRBJ2-5): KAGVTQTPRYLIKTRGQQVTLSCSPISGHRSVSWYQQTPGQGLQFLFEYFSETQRNKGNFPGRFSGRQFSNSRSEMNVSTLELGDSALYLCASREGGETQYFGPGTRLLVL.

This clonotype came up once. The chain joins TRBV20-1 to TRBJ1-1; D unclear. The length of the CDR3 is 12 residues. V was clipped by 0 bases and J by 3 bases, with 5 bases between them. The germline V gene has CDR1 DFQATT and CDR2 SNEGSKA (reference sequence). In nucleotides, the CDR3 is TGCAGTGCTAGAGACGGCTACACTGAAGCTTTCTTT. Encoded protein: CSARDGYTEAFF.

V and J are TRBV19 and TRBJ2-7; D tentatively fits TRBD1 or TRBD2 (5 bases each). V lost 2 bases and J lost 1, with 9 bases in between. Germline loops: CDR1 LNHDA, CDR2 SQIVND (reference sequence). This CDR3 is built from 14 residues. The CDR3 coding sequence is TGTGCCAGTAGTATACGGGACGGTTCCTACGAGCAGTACTTC. It encodes CASSIRDGSYEQYF. The entire variable domain, with the rest obtained from reference TRBV19 and TRBJ2-7, is as follows: DGGITQSPKYLFRKEGQNVTLSCEQNLNHDAMYWYRQDPGQGLRLIYYSQIVNDFQKGDIAEGYSVSREKKESFPLTVTSAQKNPTAFYLCASSIRDGSYEQYFGPGTRLTVT.

This sequence joins TRBV29-1 and TRBJ2-5; 7 bases match TRBD2. The CDR3 totals 13 residues. CDR1 SQVTM and CDR2 ANQGSEA come from the germline V gene. With 7 bases clipped from V and 5 bases from J, the junction kept 10 bases outside the gene matches. Here the CDR3 reads CSAEGGSWETQYF. CDR3 nucleotides: TGCAGCGCCGAGGGCGGGAGTTGGGAGACCCAGTACTTC. Variable domain in full (rest from reference TRBV29-1 and TRBJ2-5): SAVISQKPSRDICQRGTSLTIQCQVDSQVTMMFWYRQQPGQSLTLIATANQGSEATYESGFVIDKFPISRPNLTFSTLTVSNMSPEDSSIYLCSAEGGSWETQYFGPGTRLLVL.

This clonotype was seen a single time. The chain carries TRBV27 and TRBJ2-1; tentative D call: TRBD2 (6 bases). Germline lookup yields CDR1 MNHEY and CDR2 SMNVEV (reference sequence). The CDR3 extends over 16 amino acids. V lost 4 bases, J lost 0 bases, and 13 bases lay in between. The CDR3 DNA reads as TGTGCCAGCAGTTCTCGGGGAGGCCGCTCCTACAATGAGCAGTTCTTC. Translation: CASSSRGGRSYNEQFF.

The CDR3 region is CASSSDLAGLGSYEQYF. Written as DNA, the CDR3 is TGTGCCAGCAGCTCGGACCTAGCGGGACTCGGCTCCTACGAGCAGTACTTC. J is TRBJ2-7 and V is TRBV7-9; 9 positions agree with TRBD2. With V trimmed by 4 bases and J by 0 bases, 10 bases remained unmatched. CDR1 is SEHNR and CDR2 is FQNEAQ in the germline V gene (reference sequence). This CDR3 spans 17 amino acids.

The chain combines TRBV5-8 with TRBJ1-2; D perhaps matches TRBD1 (5 bases). This CDR3 comprises 14 residues. Germline CDR1 and CDR2: SGHTS and YDEGEE. V was trimmed by 1 base and J by 3 bases, leaving 10 bases between them. The CDR3 protein is CASSLTGAYYGYTF. As DNA, the CDR3 is TGTGCCAGCAGCTTGACCGGGGCCTACTATGGCTACACCTTC.

V usage is TRBV13 and J usage is TRBJ1-2; 11 bases line up with TRBD1. CDR1 and CDR2 (germline): PRHDT, FYEKMQ (reference sequence). J gave up 2 bases and V 5 bases, and 7 bases lay outside the gene matches. The CDR3 extends over 16 amino acids. Here the CDR3 reads CASSIMGDRGNYGYTF. The CDR3 region has the DNA TGTGCCAGCAGCATTATGGGGGACAGGGGGAACTATGGCTACACCTTC.

The chain employs TRBV5-6 and TRBJ2-7; 7 nucleotides agree with TRBD2. CDR3 length equals 17 residues. V lost 4 bases to trimming and J lost 1 base; unmatched junction nucleotides: 14. In germline, CDR1 is SGHDT, CDR2 YYEEEE. This CDR3 reads CASSPPEPTGRSYEQYF. The CDR3 region has the DNA TGTGCCAGCAGCCCCCCGGAGCCAACCGGGAGGTCCTACGAGCAGTACTTC. Variable domain in full (rest from reference TRBV5-6 and TRBJ2-7): DAGVTQSPTHLIKTRGQQVTLRCSPKSGHDTVSWYQQALGQGPQFIFQYYEEEERQRGNFPDRFSGHQFPNYSSELNVNALLLGDSALYLCASSPPEPTGRSYEQYFGPGTRLTVT.